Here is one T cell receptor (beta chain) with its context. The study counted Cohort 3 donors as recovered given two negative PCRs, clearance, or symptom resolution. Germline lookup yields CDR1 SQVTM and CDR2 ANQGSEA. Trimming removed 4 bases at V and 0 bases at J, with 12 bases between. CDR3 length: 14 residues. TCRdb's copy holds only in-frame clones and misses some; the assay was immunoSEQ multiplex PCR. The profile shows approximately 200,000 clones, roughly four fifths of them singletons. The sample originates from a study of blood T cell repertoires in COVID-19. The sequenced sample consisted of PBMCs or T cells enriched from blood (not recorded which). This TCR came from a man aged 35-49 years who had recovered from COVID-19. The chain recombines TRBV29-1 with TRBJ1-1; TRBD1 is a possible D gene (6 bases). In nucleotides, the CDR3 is TGCAGCGTTGCAGGGGCGAACATGAACACTGAAGCTTTCTTT. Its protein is CSVAGANMNTEAFF. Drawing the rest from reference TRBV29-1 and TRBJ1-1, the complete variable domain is SAVISQKPSRDICQRGTSLTIQCQVDSQVTMMFWYRQQPGQSLTLIATANQGSEATYESGFVIDKFPISRPNLTFSTLTVSNMSPEDSSIYLCSVAGANMNTEAFFGQGTRLTVV.